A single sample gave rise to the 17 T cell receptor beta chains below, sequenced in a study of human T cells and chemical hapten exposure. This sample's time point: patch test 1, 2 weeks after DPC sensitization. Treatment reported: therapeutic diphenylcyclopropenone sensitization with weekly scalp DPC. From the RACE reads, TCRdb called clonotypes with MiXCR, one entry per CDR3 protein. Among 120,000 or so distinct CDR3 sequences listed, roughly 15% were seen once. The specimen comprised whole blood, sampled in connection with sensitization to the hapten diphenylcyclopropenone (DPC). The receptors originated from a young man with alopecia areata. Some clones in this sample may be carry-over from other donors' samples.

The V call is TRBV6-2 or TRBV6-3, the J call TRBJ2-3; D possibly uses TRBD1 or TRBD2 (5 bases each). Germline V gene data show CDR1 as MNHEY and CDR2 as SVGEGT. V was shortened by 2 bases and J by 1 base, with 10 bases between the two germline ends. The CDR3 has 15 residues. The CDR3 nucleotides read TGTGCCAGCAGTTACATGGGACCCCGCACAGATACGCAGTATTTT. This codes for CASSYMGPRTDTQYF.

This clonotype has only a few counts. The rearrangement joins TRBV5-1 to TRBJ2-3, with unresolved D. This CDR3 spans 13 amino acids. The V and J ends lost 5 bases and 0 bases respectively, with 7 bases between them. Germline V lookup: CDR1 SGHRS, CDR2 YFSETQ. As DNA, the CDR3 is TGCGCCAGCAGGGATGCTAGCACAGATACGCAGTATTTT. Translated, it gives CASRDASTDTQYF.

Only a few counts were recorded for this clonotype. The CDR3: CASSSDLYGYTF. The CDR3 DNA reads TGTGCCAGCAGTTCTGACCTTTATGGCTACACCTTC. The chain couples TRBV12-3 or TRBV12-4 to TRBJ1-2, with unresolved D. V was trimmed by 4 bases and J by 5 bases, leaving 8 bases between them. The CDR3 spans 12 residues.

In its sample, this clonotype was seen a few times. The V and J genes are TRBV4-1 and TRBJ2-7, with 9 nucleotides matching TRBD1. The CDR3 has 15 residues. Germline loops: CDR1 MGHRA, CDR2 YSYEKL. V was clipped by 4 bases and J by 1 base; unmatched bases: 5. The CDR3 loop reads CASSPGQGPSYEQYF. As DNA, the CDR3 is TGCGCCAGCAGCCCAGGACAGGGGCCATCCTACGAGCAGTACTTC.

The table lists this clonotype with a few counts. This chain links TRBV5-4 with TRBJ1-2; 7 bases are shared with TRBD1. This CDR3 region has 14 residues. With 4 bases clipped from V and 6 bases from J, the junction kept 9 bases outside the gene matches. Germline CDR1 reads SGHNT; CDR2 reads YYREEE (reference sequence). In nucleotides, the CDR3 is TGTGCCAGCAGCCATTTGGACAGGACTCATGGCTACACCTTC. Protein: CASSHLDRTHGYTF.

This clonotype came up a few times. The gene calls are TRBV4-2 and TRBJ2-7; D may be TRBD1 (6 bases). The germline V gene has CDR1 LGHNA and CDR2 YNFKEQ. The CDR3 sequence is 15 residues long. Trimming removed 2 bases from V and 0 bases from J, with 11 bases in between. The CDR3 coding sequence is TGTGCCAGCAGCCAAACAGGGTATATCTCCTACGAGCAGTACTTC. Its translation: CASSQTGYISYEQYF.

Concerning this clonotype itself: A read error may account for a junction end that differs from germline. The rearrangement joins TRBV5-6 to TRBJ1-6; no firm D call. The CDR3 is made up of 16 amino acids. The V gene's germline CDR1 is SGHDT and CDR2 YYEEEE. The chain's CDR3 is CASSPYLSGNNSPLHF. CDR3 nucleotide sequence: TGTGCCAGCAGCCCGTACCTGAGCGGGAACAATTCGCCCCTCCACTTT.

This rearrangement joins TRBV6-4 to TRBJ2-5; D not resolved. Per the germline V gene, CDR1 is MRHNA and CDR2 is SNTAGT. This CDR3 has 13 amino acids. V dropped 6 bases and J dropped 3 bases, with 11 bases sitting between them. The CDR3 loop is CASSRARKETQYF. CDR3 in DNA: TGTGCCAGCAGCCGAGCACGAAAAGAGACCCAGTACTTC.

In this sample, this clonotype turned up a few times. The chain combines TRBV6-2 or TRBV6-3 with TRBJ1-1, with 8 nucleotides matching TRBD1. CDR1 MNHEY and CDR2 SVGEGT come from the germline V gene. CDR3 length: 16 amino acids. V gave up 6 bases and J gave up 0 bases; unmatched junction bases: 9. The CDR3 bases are TGTGCCAGCAGGTCCGCCGGGACAGGCATGAACACTGAAGCTTTCTTT. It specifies CASRSAGTGMNTEAFF.

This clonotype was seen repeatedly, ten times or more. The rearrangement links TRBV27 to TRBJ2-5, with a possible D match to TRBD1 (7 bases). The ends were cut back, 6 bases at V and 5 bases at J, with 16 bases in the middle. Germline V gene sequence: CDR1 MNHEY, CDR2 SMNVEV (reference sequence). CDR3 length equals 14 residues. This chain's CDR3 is CASSLEGAYETQYF. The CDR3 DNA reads TGTGCCAGCAGCTTGGAGGGGGCGTACGAGACCCAGTACTTC.

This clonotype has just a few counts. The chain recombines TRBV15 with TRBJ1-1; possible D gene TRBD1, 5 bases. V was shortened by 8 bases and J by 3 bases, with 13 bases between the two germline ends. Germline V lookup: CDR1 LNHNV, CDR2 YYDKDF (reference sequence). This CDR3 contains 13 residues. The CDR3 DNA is TGTGCCACCCAGGGAGCCGCGGACACTGAAGCTTTCTTT. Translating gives CATQGAADTEAFF.

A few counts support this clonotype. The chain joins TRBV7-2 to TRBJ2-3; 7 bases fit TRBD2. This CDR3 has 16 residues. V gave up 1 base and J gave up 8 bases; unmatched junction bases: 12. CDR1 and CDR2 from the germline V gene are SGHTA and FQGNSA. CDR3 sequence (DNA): TGTGCCAGCAGCTTAGTGCCGGGGGGATCCCGGGGTACGCAGTATTTT. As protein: CASSLVPGGSRGTQYF. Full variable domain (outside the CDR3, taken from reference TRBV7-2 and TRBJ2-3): GAGVSQSPSNKVTEKGKDVELRCDPISGHTALYWYRQSLGQGLEFLIYFQGNSAPDKSGLPSDRFSAERTGGSVSTLTIQRTQQEDSAVYLCASSLVPGGSRGTQYFGPGTRLTVL.

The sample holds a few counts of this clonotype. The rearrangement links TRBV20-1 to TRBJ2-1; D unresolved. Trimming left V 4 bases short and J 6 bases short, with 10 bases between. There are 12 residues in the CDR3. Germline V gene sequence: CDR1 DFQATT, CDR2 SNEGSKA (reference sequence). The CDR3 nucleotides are TGCAGTGCTACCGGTGGGATCAATGAGCAGTTCTTC. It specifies CSATGGINEQFF.

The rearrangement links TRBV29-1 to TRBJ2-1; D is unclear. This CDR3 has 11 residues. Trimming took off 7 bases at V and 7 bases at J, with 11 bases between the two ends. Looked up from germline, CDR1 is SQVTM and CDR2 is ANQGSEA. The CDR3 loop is CSGMLGNEQFF. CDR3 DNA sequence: TGCAGCGGAATGCTAGGTAATGAGCAGTTCTTC.

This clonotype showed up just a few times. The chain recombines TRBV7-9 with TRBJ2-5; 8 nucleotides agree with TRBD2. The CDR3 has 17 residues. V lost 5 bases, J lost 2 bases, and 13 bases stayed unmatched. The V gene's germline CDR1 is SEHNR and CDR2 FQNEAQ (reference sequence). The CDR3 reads CASSPRRRAGEQETQYF. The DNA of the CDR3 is TGTGCCAGCAGCCCCCGGAGGCGAGCGGGGGAGCAAGAGACCCAGTACTTC. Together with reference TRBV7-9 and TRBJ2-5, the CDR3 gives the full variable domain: DTGVSQNPRHKITKRGQNVTFRCDPISEHNRLYWYRQTLGQGPEFLTYFQNEAQLEKSRLLSDRFSAERPKGSFSTLEIQRTEQGDSAMYLCASSPRRRAGEQETQYFGPGTRLLVL.

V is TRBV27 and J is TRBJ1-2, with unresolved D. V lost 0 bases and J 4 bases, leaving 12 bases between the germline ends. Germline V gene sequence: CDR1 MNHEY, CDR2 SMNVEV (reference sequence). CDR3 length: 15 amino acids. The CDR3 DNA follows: TGTGCCAGCAGTTTATCCCCAGCAAGCGCCTATGGCTACACCTTC. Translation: CASSLSPASAYGYTF.

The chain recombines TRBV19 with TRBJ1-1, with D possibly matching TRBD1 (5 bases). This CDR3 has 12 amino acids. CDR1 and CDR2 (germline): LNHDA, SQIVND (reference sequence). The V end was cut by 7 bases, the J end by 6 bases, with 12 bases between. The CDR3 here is CASKAGGAEAFF. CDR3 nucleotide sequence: TGTGCCAGTAAGGCCGGGGGGGCTGAAGCTTTCTTT.